The 27 T cell receptor beta chains reported below all come from one sample, sequenced in a study of monozygotic twins with inflammatory bowel disease. TCRdb reprocessed the 5' RACE reads and stores each CDR3 protein as one record, lacking DNA. Its clone listing holds 150,000 to 200,000 distinct CDR3 sequences. Input material: blood. The origin of the receptors is a human donor with ulcerative colitis or Crohn's disease, or a healthy co-twin of an affected twin (not recorded which).

This rearrangement joins TRBV5-1 to TRBJ2-5; TCRdb proposes TRBD1, but this gene call is untestable without DNA. The CDR3 extends over 14 amino acids. Germline assignment: CDR1 SGHRS and CDR2 YFSETQ. CDR3 loop: CASSLQGFGETQYF.

The chain employs TRBV5-4 and TRBJ2-7; TCRdb lists TRBD2, though no DNA is available to test this call. CDR1 and CDR2 (germline): SGHNT, YYREEE (reference sequence). The CDR3 spans 19 residues. The CDR3 region is CASSLSWTGGLAGSYEQYF.

The V and J genes are TRBV7-3 and TRBJ2-1; there is no DNA to check the TCRdb D call of TRBD1. Per the germline V gene, CDR1 is SGHTA and CDR2 is FQGTGA. This CDR3 has 14 residues. The CDR3 loop is CASSLTGGAHEQFF.

J is TRBJ1-2 and V is TRBV12-5. Germline values: CDR1 LGHNT, CDR2 FRNRAP. The CDR3 is 13 residues long. The CDR3 sequence: CASGLTNNYGYTF.

The chain combines TRBV28 with TRBJ2-7. The CDR3 has 13 amino acids. From germline, CDR1 is MDHEN and CDR2 SYDVKM. CDR3 loop: CASSYRGSYEQYF. Full variable domain (rest looked up from reference TRBV28 and TRBJ2-7): DVKVTQSSRYLVKRTGEKVFLECVQDMDHENMFWYRQDPGLGLRLIYFSYDVKMKEKGDIPEGYSVSREKKERFSLILESASTNQTSMYLCASSYRGSYEQYFGPGTRLTVT.

This rearrangement joins TRBV5-6 to TRBJ1-2; the TCRdb D gene call, TRBD1, has no DNA to confirm it. Germline CDR1 reads SGHDT; CDR2 reads YYEEEE. CDR3 length equals 16 residues. The CDR3 region is CASSLPRSDSSYGYTF.

The CDR3 reads CASSLRQFTDTQYF. The V and J genes are TRBV5-1 and TRBJ2-3. The CDR3 loop spans 14 amino acids. Germline V gives CDR1 SGHRS, CDR2 YFSETQ. Variable domain in full (rest from reference TRBV5-1 and TRBJ2-3): KAGVTQTPRYLIKTRGQQVTLSCSPISGHRSVSWYQQTPGQGLQFLFEYFSETQRNKGNFPGRFSGRQFSNSRSEMNVSTLELGDSALYLCASSLRQFTDTQYFGPGTRLTVL.

This CDR3 reads CASTDRNDNEQFF. V is TRBV27 and J is TRBJ2-1; the TCRdb D gene call, TRBD1, has no DNA to confirm it. Looked up from germline, CDR1 is MNHEY and CDR2 is SMNVEV (reference sequence). This CDR3 is built from 13 residues.

The V and J genes are TRBV7-2 and TRBJ2-3; TCRdb calls TRBD2, which cannot be checked without DNA. From germline, CDR1 is SGHTA and CDR2 FQGNSA. CDR3 length: 15 amino acids. CDR3 in amino acids: CASSLVSSAPDTQYF.

The rearrangement joins TRBV18 to TRBJ2-1; TCRdb returns TRBD2, unconfirmable since there is no DNA. The CDR3 loop spans 16 amino acids. Germline values: CDR1 KGHSH, CDR2 LQKENI. This chain's CDR3 is CASSPPERGGFDEQFF.

The chain employs TRBV9 and TRBJ2-5. CDR1 and CDR2 (germline): SGDLS, YYNGEE. The CDR3 sequence is 13 residues long. The CDR3 loop reads CASSVRYQETQYF.

CDR3 sequence reads: CATSRGDRYNSPLHF. The chain couples TRBV15 to TRBJ1-6; the TRBD1 assignment by TCRdb is unverifiable without DNA. CDR1 LNHNV and CDR2 YYDKDF come from the germline V gene (reference sequence). The CDR3 sequence is 15 residues long.

The CDR3 here is CASSTTGTNSPLHF. This chain joins TRBV13 and TRBJ1-6; TCRdb returns TRBD1, unconfirmable since there is no DNA. The CDR3 covers 14 residues. Per the germline V gene, CDR1 is PRHDT and CDR2 is FYEKMQ (reference sequence).

The CDR3 sequence is CASSTGQTLSGNTIYF. V gene TRBV6-1 combines with J gene TRBJ1-3; the D gene TCRdb calls, TRBD1, cannot be checked with no DNA. The CDR3 totals 16 residues. From germline, CDR1 is MNHNS and CDR2 SASEGT.

CDR3 region: CASSPRAAGGRVQYF. This sequence joins TRBV18 and TRBJ2-3; TCRdb names TRBD1, which stays unverified in the absence of DNA. Germline V lookup: CDR1 KGHSH, CDR2 LQKENI. The CDR3 loop spans 15 amino acids.

The CDR3 loop is CASSFWTSGRAETQYF. The V gene is TRBV7-2, the J gene TRBJ2-5; the TCRdb call, TRBD2, lacks DNA for checking. Germline-derived CDR1 and CDR2 are SGHTA and FQGNSA. The CDR3 consists of 16 residues.

The chain couples TRBV5-5 to TRBJ1-2; lacking DNA, the TRBD1 call made by TCRdb goes unchecked. Germline V gives CDR1 SGHKS, CDR2 YYEKEE (reference sequence). The CDR3 loop spans 15 amino acids. CDR3 in amino acids: CASSPQTGSNYGYTF.

This sequence joins TRBV29-1 and TRBJ2-3; checking the TCRdb D call of TRBD2 is not possible without DNA. The germline V gene encodes CDR1 SQVTM and CDR2 ANQGSEA. The CDR3 is made up of 15 amino acids. The CDR3 here is CSVVRFSGITDTQYF.

The rearrangement joins TRBV7-2 to TRBJ2-3; absent DNA, TCRdb's TRBD2 call cannot be checked. The CDR3 is 17 residues long. The germline V gene encodes CDR1 SGHTA and CDR2 FQGNSA. CDR3 loop: CASSSRGSGRGVDTQYF.

The chain couples TRBV3-1 to TRBJ2-1; TCRdb's D call, TRBD2, is unchecked because there is no DNA. CDR1 and CDR2 (germline): LGHDT, YNNKEL (reference sequence). CDR3 length: 15 amino acids. The CDR3 region is CASSQGVDWQNEQFF.

J is TRBJ2-5 and V is TRBV3-1; the TCRdb call, TRBD2, lacks DNA for checking. Germline assignment: CDR1 LGHDT and CDR2 YNNKEL (reference sequence). The CDR3 sequence is 16 residues long. CDR3 in amino acids: CASSQDEDLKLETQYF.

V gene TRBV4-2 combines with J gene TRBJ2-1; TCRdb returns TRBD2, unconfirmable since there is no DNA. The CDR3 totals 19 residues. Germline V CDR1 and CDR2: LGHNA, YNFKEQ. Here the CDR3 reads CASSQRPITSGRTYNEQFF.

This chain joins TRBV5-1 and TRBJ1-5. Germline loops: CDR1 SGHRS, CDR2 YFSETQ. The CDR3 consists of 13 residues. CDR3 amino acids: CASSSDGSQPQHF. The full variable domain, completed using reference TRBV5-1 and TRBJ1-5, is KAGVTQTPRYLIKTRGQQVTLSCSPISGHRSVSWYQQTPGQGLQFLFEYFSETQRNKGNFPGRFSGRQFSNSRSEMNVSTLELGDSALYLCASSSDGSQPQHFGDGTRLSIL.

The chain recombines TRBV5-1 with TRBJ2-7; TCRdb selects TRBD1, and the lack of DNA leaves this call unchecked. The CDR3 covers 15 residues. Per the germline V gene, CDR1 is SGHRS and CDR2 is YFSETQ. This CDR3 is CASEPSGQGGYEQYF.

The chain combines TRBV11-2 with TRBJ2-7; absent DNA, TCRdb's TRBD1 call cannot be checked. This CDR3 has 15 amino acids. Germline V gene data show CDR1 as SGHAT and CDR2 as FQNNGV. CDR3: CASSATRDRGSEQYF.

CDR3 loop: CASRLTSGLVTGELFF. The chain is built from TRBV4-3 and TRBJ2-2; TCRdb names TRBD2, which stays unverified in the absence of DNA. CDR3 length: 16 residues. The germline CDR1 and CDR2 sequences are LGHNA and YSLEER.

This chain uses TRBV7-8 with TRBJ2-6. This CDR3 region has 17 residues. Germline CDR1 and CDR2: SGHVS and FQNEAQ. The CDR3 sequence is CASSLANSGSGANVLTF.